A single sample is the source of the 31 T cell receptor beta chains below, sequenced in a study of blood T cells in healthy people across ages. Primers used in a second PCR of about 7 to 12 cycles were a sample-barcoded 5' primer and a J-beta primer mix. TCRdb reprocessed the 5' RACE reads via MiXCR and lists one record per CDR3 protein. Among almost 1 million distinct CDR3 sequences listed, roughly 51% were seen once. The sample consisted of blood. Receptors originate from a woman aged 55-75 years in good health.

This clonotype has more than one count but fewer than ten. The rearrangement links TRBV7-2 to TRBJ2-5; 8 bases map to TRBD1. Near its end, the DNA agrees better with TRBJ2-7, so the J call may be wrong. Germline lookup yields CDR1 SGHTA and CDR2 FQGNSA. The CDR3 runs to 13 residues. The CDR3 nucleotides are TGTGCCAGCAGCAAGGGACAGGTACTCGAGCAGTACTTC. It codes for CASSKGQVLEQYF.

V usage is TRBV27 and J usage is TRBJ2-3, with 7 nucleotides matching TRBD2. The CDR3 consists of 15 residues. V shed 7 bases and J 2 bases; nucleotides not matched to a gene: 9. Germline values: CDR1 MNHEY, CDR2 SMNVEV (reference sequence). The CDR3 nucleotides read TGTGCCAGCATTCGGAGCGGACTAGACACAGATACGCAGTATTTT. This sequence encodes CASIRSGLDTDTQYF.

The CDR3 DNA reads TGTGCCAGCAGCGTAAACGGGGTCGGTCAGCCCCAGCATTTT. This gives the protein CASSVNGVGQPQHF. This rearrangement joins TRBV7-6 to TRBJ1-5; no firm D call. This CDR3 spans 14 amino acids. Trimming left V 5 bases short and J 6 bases short, with 14 bases between. The germline gives CDR1 SGHVS, CDR2 FNYEAQ.

The chain employs TRBV7-9 and TRBJ1-5; D is possibly TRBD1 (5 bases). This CDR3 region has 14 residues. The V end lost 1 base, the J end lost 7 bases, and 11 bases lay between the germline ends. Germline CDR1 SEHNR, CDR2 FQNEAQ (reference sequence). CDR3 amino acids: CASSLGTGQQPQHF. The DNA for the CDR3 is TGTGCCAGCAGCTTAGGCACAGGCCAGCAGCCCCAGCATTTT.

The chain carries TRBV7-6 and TRBJ2-7; no clear D gene. CDR1 SGHVS and CDR2 FNYEAQ come from the germline V gene. The V gene lost 2 bases and the J gene lost 3 bases, with 11 bases spanning the gap. The CDR3 totals 14 residues. The CDR3 region is CASSLIGVGYEQYF. The CDR3 DNA is TGTGCCAGCAGCTTAATCGGCGTCGGCTACGAGCAGTACTTC.

In this sample, this clonotype turned up once. The gene calls are TRBV27 and TRBJ2-3; 8 positions match TRBD2. Germline V CDR1 and CDR2: MNHEY, SMNVEV (reference sequence). CDR3 length: 17 amino acids. The V and J ends lost 7 bases and 1 base, in that order; junction bases with no gene match: 13. The DNA for the CDR3 is TGTGCCAGCACCCCAAACCCCGGGACTAGTGGCACAGATACGCAGTATTTT. Encoded protein: CASTPNPGTSGTDTQYF.

The genes are TRBV20-1 and TRBJ2-4; D is undetermined. The ends were cut back, 5 bases at V and 3 bases at J, with 8 bases in the middle. The germline V gene has CDR1 DFQATT and CDR2 SNEGSKA (reference sequence). CDR3 length equals 12 residues. CDR3 coding DNA: TGCAGTGCTGGTCGAAACAAAAACATTCAGTACTTC. Its protein product is CSAGRNKNIQYF.

The chain carries TRBV20-1 and TRBJ2-1; no clear D gene. Germline V lookup: CDR1 DFQATT, CDR2 SNEGSKA (reference sequence). V was clipped by 2 bases and J by 6 bases, with 20 bases between them. CDR3 size: 16 residues. The CDR3 loop is CSARSQSAVRPNEQFF. The CDR3 DNA reads TGCAGTGCTAGATCGCAATCGGCTGTACGCCCCAATGAGCAGTTCTTC.

This chain links TRBV7-6 with TRBJ1-4; D is unclear. This CDR3 is built from 13 residues. V was cut by 5 bases and J by 3 bases, with 7 bases left in between. Per germline, CDR1 SGHVS and CDR2 FNYEAQ. The CDR3 loop reads CASSPTPNEKLFF. The CDR3 DNA is TGTGCCAGCAGCCCGACCCCTAATGAAAAACTGTTTTTT.

V usage is TRBV28 and J usage is TRBJ2-1; TRBD2 matches at 12 bases. In germline, CDR1 is MDHEN, CDR2 SYDVKM. The CDR3 extends over 16 amino acids. Trimming removed 5 bases from V and 8 bases from J; junction bases left unmatched: 10. CDR3 DNA: TGTGCCAGCAGTCCCTCGACTAGCGGGAGATCCCATGAGCAGTTCTTC. It specifies CASSPSTSGRSHEQFF.

The sample holds a few counts of this clonotype. This sequence joins TRBV25-1 and TRBJ1-5; a weak D match, TRBD1 (5 bases). The CDR3 loop spans 14 amino acids. V was shortened by 3 bases and J by 2 bases, with 8 bases between the two germline ends. CDR1 MGHDK and CDR2 SYGVNS come from the germline V gene. CDR3: CASSEGEGNQPQHF. The DNA for the CDR3 is TGTGCCAGCAGTGAGGGGGAAGGCAATCAGCCCCAGCATTTT. Drawing the rest from reference TRBV25-1 and TRBJ1-5, the complete variable domain is EADIYQTPRYLVIGTGKKITLECSQTMGHDKMYWYQQDPGMELHLIHYSYGVNSTEKGDLSSESTVSRIRTEHFPLTLESARPSHTSQYLCASSEGEGNQPQHFGDGTRLSIL.

The rearrangement uses TRBV30 and TRBJ2-7, with D possibly matching TRBD1 (5 bases). This CDR3 contains 12 residues. The V gene's germline CDR1 is GTSNPN and CDR2 SVGIG (reference sequence). V was clipped by 8 bases and J by 2 bases, with 13 bases between them. CDR3 DNA sequence: TGTGCCAGCAGGGCCTCCGCCTACGAGCAGTACTTC. Its translation: CASRASAYEQYF.

This clonotype was counted only a few times. This sequence joins TRBV3-1 and TRBJ2-1, with D hard to call. V was trimmed by 4 bases and J by 6 bases, leaving 10 bases between them. The germline V gene has CDR1 LGHDT and CDR2 YNNKEL (reference sequence). The length of the CDR3 is 13 residues. The CDR3 is CASSPGDPNEQFF. CDR3 nucleotides: TGTGCCAGCAGCCCAGGTGATCCCAATGAGCAGTTCTTC.

The rearrangement joins TRBV30 to TRBJ2-7; 11 bases agree with TRBD2. V was pared by 3 bases and J by 2 bases, with 6 bases of the junction left unmatched. The V gene's germline CDR1 is GTSNPN and CDR2 SVGIG (reference sequence). CDR3 length: 15 amino acids. The CDR3 region has the DNA TGTGCCTGGAGGATCGGGACTAGCGGTCCCTACGAGCAGTACTTC. Encoded protein: CAWRIGTSGPYEQYF.

V and J are TRBV4-1 and TRBJ1-5; D not certain. The ends were cut back, 1 base at V and 8 bases at J, with 15 bases in the middle. The CDR3 has 15 residues. Germline lookup yields CDR1 MGHRA and CDR2 YSYEKL. This CDR3 is CASSQVTGKNEPQHF. The CDR3 bases are TGCGCCAGCAGCCAAGTCACGGGGAAGAACGAGCCCCAGCATTTT.

The chain employs TRBV19 and TRBJ1-5; D gene uncertain. CDR1 and CDR2 (germline): LNHDA, SQIVND (reference sequence). CDR3 length equals 13 residues. Trimming removed 7 bases at V and 5 bases at J, with 12 bases between. The CDR3 here is CASTLEGYQPQHF. CDR3 coding DNA: TGTGCCAGTACTTTGGAGGGTTATCAGCCCCAGCATTTT.

The chain employs TRBV4-3 and TRBJ2-7; possibly TRBD2 for D (5 bases). This CDR3 is built from 15 residues. Trimming removed 0 bases from V and 3 bases from J, with 12 bases in between. Germline values: CDR1 LGHNA, CDR2 YSLEER. CDR3 amino acids: CASSQDAGSYYEQYF. CDR3 sequence (DNA): TGCGCCAGCAGCCAAGATGCGGGCAGTTACTACGAGCAGTACTTC.

This clonotype was picked up a small number of times. The V gene is TRBV6-1, the J gene TRBJ2-1; the D gene is possibly TRBD2 (5 bases). This CDR3 comprises 13 residues. Germline V CDR1 and CDR2: MNHNS, SASEGT. V shed 6 bases and J shed 3 bases, with 9 bases lying between them. The CDR3 sequence is CASREDHYNEQFF. The CDR3 nucleotides are TGTGCCAGCAGGGAGGATCACTACAATGAGCAGTTCTTC.

The rearrangement links TRBV5-6 to TRBJ2-6, with D unclear. The CDR3 totals 15 residues. Germline CDR1 is SGHDT and CDR2 is YYEEEE. V lost 9 bases to trimming and J lost 4 bases, with 17 bases between them. In DNA form, the CDR3 reads TGTGCCATCAAACCTCCGGGTAGAGGGGCCAACGTCCTGACTTTC. This translates into CAIKPPGRGANVLTF.

This clonotype was counted between two and nine times. The chain couples TRBV4-1 to TRBJ2-3; TRBD2 agrees at 9 bases. Germline V gene data show CDR1 as MGHRA and CDR2 as YSYEKL. V lost 1 base to trimming and J lost 3 bases; unmatched junction nucleotides: 8. The CDR3 covers 17 residues. The CDR3 region is CASSQGLAGTMTDTQYF. The CDR3 coding sequence is TGCGCCAGCAGCCAAGGGCTAGCGGGAACAATGACAGATACGCAGTATTTT.

The chain couples TRBV2 to TRBJ2-3; TRBD2 matches at 7 bases. Germline V gives CDR1 SNHLY, CDR2 FYNNEI. This CDR3 has 20 residues. The ends lost 6 bases at V and 2 bases at J; junction bases unmatched: 23. The CDR3 loop reads CASSFFRGSVERDPTDTQYF. The CDR3 bases are TGTGCCAGCAGCTTTTTCCGGGGTTCGGTAGAGCGGGACCCCACAGATACGCAGTATTTT.

This chain connects TRBV4-1 to TRBJ2-5; D gene uncertain. CDR1 is MGHRA, CDR2 YSYEKL, per germline. The V and J ends lost 4 bases and 5 bases respectively, with 11 bases between them. The CDR3 totals 13 residues. CDR3 in DNA: TGCGCCAGCAGCCCGCAGGTCCCCGAGACCCAGTACTTC. Amino acids: CASSPQVPETQYF.

The CDR3 spells CASSLVTGGNEQFF. In nucleotides, the CDR3 is TGTGCCAGCTCTTTAGTTACAGGGGGCAATGAGCAGTTCTTC. The chain has TRBV18 and TRBJ2-1, with 8 bases fitting TRBD1. The J segment lost 6 bases and the V segment lost 6 bases, leaving 7 bases of the junction unmatched. The CDR3 totals 14 residues. The germline gives CDR1 KGHSH, CDR2 LQKENI.

The chain carries TRBV29-1 and TRBJ2-1; the match to TRBD2 covers 7 bases. The length of the CDR3 is 15 residues. V shed 4 bases, J shed 1 base, and the junction held 7 bases outside the gene matches. Germline V lookup: CDR1 SQVTM, CDR2 ANQGSEA. The CDR3 protein is CSVVGGRWSYNEQFF. The CDR3 nucleotides are TGCAGCGTTGTTGGCGGGAGATGGTCCTACAATGAGCAGTTCTTC.

This chain links TRBV5-1 with TRBJ2-2, with 7 positions matching TRBD2. J lost 1 base, V lost 6 bases, and 12 bases had no gene match. Germline CDR1 SGHRS, CDR2 YFSETQ. The CDR3 covers 17 residues. CDR3 in amino acids: CASNMLAVTGNTGELFF. The CDR3 DNA is TGCGCCAGCAATATGCTAGCGGTTACCGGGAACACCGGGGAGCTGTTTTTT.

In this sample, this clonotype turned up a few times. CDR3 sequence reads: CASSPPERWDTQYF. In DNA, the CDR3 is TGTGCCAGCTCACCCCCCGAACGGTGGGATACGCAGTATTTT. The chain carries TRBV18 and TRBJ2-3, with no clear D. Germline CDR1 reads KGHSH; CDR2 reads LQKENI. This CDR3 is 14 amino acids long. Trimming pared 3 bases from V and 6 bases from J, leaving 13 bases between.

This clonotype was observed a handful of times. The rearrangement joins TRBV5-8 to TRBJ2-6; TRBD1 might be the D (5 bases). From germline, CDR1 is SGHTS and CDR2 YDEGEE. The CDR3 is 17 residues long. The V gene lost 5 bases and the J gene lost 0 bases, with 15 bases spanning the gap. The CDR3, as DNA: TGTGCCAGCAGGACAGCGATAATAGTCTCTGGGGCCAACGTCCTGACTTTC. It encodes CASRTAIIVSGANVLTF.

The sample holds one count of this clonotype. The chain couples TRBV20-1 to TRBJ2-2, with 10 bases that match TRBD2. CDR3 length: 18 amino acids. With V trimmed by 5 bases and J by 5 bases, 17 bases remained unmatched. Germline CDR1 DFQATT, CDR2 SNEGSKA (reference sequence). The CDR3 loop reads CSASHTRVAGGGTGELFF. The CDR3 DNA sequence: TGCAGTGCTTCCCACACGAGAGTAGCGGGAGGAGGGACCGGGGAGCTGTTTTTT.

The chain couples TRBV7-9 to TRBJ1-1, with D unclear. V was pared by 1 base and J by 7 bases, with 7 bases between. Germline assignment: CDR1 SEHNR and CDR2 FQNEAQ (reference sequence). This CDR3 contains 12 residues. CDR3 sequence: CASSLVTDEAFF. The DNA for the CDR3 is TGTGCCAGCAGCTTAGTGACTGATGAAGCTTTCTTT.

V gene TRBV5-1 combines with J gene TRBJ2-1, with TRBD2 matching 12 bases. The length of the CDR3 is 19 residues. From germline, CDR1 is SGHRS and CDR2 YFSETQ. V lost 1 base and J lost 0; bases outside the gene matches: 8. CDR3 DNA sequence: TGCGCCAGCAGCTTGCGGCTAGCGGGAGGGCGAAGCTCCTACAATGAGCAGTTCTTC. This translates into CASSLRLAGGRSSYNEQFF. The entire variable domain, with the rest obtained from reference TRBV5-1 and TRBJ2-1, is as follows: KAGVTQTPRYLIKTRGQQVTLSCSPISGHRSVSWYQQTPGQGLQFLFEYFSETQRNKGNFPGRFSGRQFSNSRSEMNVSTLELGDSALYLCASSLRLAGGRSSYNEQFFGPGTRLTVL.

In this sample, this clonotype turned up a few times. V is TRBV29-1 and J is TRBJ2-7; possibly TRBD2 for D (5 bases). Germline CDR1 and CDR2: SQVTM and ANQGSEA. The V gene lost 3 bases and the J gene lost 0 bases, with 15 bases spanning the gap. CDR3 size: 15 residues. CDR3 region: CSVEGLGGSSYEQYF. The CDR3 bases are TGCAGCGTTGAGGGCCTAGGAGGTTCCTCCTACGAGCAGTACTTC.